What follows describes a single TCR beta chain. Its specific antigen is unknown. No much larger clone exists at a distance of one base, and base qualities are not known. These data come from a study of blood T cell repertoires in COVID-19 (dated by TCRdb to 2020 to 2022). About the full investigation: Samples covering the acute and convalescent phases of COVID-19 were provided by collaborators in the United States, Italy and Spain. The material from the prospective study consisted of cDNA or gDNA derived from T cells, B-cell-depleted T cells, or PBMCs. The samples were drawn from two sources: the first 160 participants of the ongoing ImmuneRACE study, and fewer than 1,500 subjects contributed by 6 global collaborators. Sample metadata almost always included a de-identified subject ID, COVID-19 status, age in years and sex. Subjects who had been exposed to COVID-19, were actively infected with it, or had recovered from it provided the deeply sampled blood TCRbeta repertoires that made up the dataset. A freely available public database, intended as a resource for researchers studying the immune response to SARS-CoV-2, is where the repertoires were released. Where available, HLA class I and class II types were obtained from metadata supplied by the sample provider rather than from assay-based typing. Results the study describes overall, beyond this receptor: Clinical and demographic metadata were provided uncurated, with the amount varying by source and participant.

TCRbeta CDR3 regions were amplified from genomic DNA by means of the immunoSEQ Assay, a bias-controlled multiplex PCR. On the study's bioinformatics: The number of nucleated cells in each sample was estimated by amplification of reference gene primers within the assay. To quantify the absolute abundance of each unique TCRbeta CDR3 rearrangement, sequence reads were collapsed and filtered. Productive Simpson clonality was computed per sample as the square root of Simpson's diversity index over productive rearrangements. This is the immuneACCESS table as TCRdb keeps it, with only in-frame sequences that have V and J called. A part of the clones is gone; compared with another copy, unresolved V genes explain less than half, and the rest is unexplained. The V and J calls and the clone size are those of that table, but D and trimming were determined from the DNA. The sample table lists 250,000 to 300,000 clones, 90% to 95% of them with a count of one. The top ten clones comprise 2% to 2.5% of the sample.

One collaborating source in Seattle enrolled patients during active infection and followed them longitudinally through the course of disease. Collaborating institutions collected whole blood in K2EDTA tubes following their own protocols. For TCRbeta analysis, collaborators shipped samples as frozen whole blood, isolated PBMCs, or DNA extracted from either of those sample types. The V and J ends are trimmed by 4 bases and 1 base, leaving 15 bases between them. CDR1 and CDR2 are drawn from the germline V gene: SGHRS, YFSETQ. The CDR3 has 15 amino acids, counting the end cysteine and phenylalanine. This entry keeps only the CDR3 DNA: 45 bases, framed from base 1.

The receptor comes from a woman aged 30 to 39 with COVID-19, enrolled during active disease. This chain joins TRBV5-1 to TRBJ2-7; the D gene is perhaps TRBD1, on 6 matching bases. Sequenced sample: peripheral blood. The nucleotide sequence reads TGCGCCAGCAGCCCTCTGACAGGCCCTTCCTACGAGCAGTACTTC. It specifies CASSPLTGPSYEQYF.